Each of the 12 T cell receptor beta chains below was sequenced from the same sample in a study of blood T cell repertoires in COVID-19 (dated by TCRdb to 2020 to 2021). Libraries were prepared through the immunoSEQ multiplex PCR assay. Imported from immuneACCESS, the table was reduced by TCRdb to in-frame sequences with V and J called. These copies leave out some clones; in studies compared against another copy, an unresolved V gene accounts for under half, and the cause of the remainder is not known. Counted in this sample were about 230,000 clones; roughly 84% of them appeared once. The leading ten clones occupy around 4.4% of the sample. The specimen was peripheral blood. These receptor sequences come from a man aged 50 to 60 with active or convalescent COVID-19.

The CDR3 protein is CASSDLLAGGLYF. The CDR3 nucleotides read TGTGCCAGCAGTGACCTCCTAGCGGGGGGGCTGTATTTT. The chain recombines TRBV2 with TRBJ2-3; TRBD2 aligns across 12 bases. With 3 bases clipped from V and 14 bases from J, the junction kept 6 bases outside the gene matches. The CDR3 totals 13 residues. Germline V gene lookup returns CDR1 SNHLY and CDR2 FYNNEI.

The V call is TRBV7-9, the J call TRBJ2-3; perhaps TRBD2 as D (5 bases). This CDR3 is built from 12 residues. CDR1 and CDR2 from the germline V gene are SEHNR and FQNEAQ (reference sequence). The V end lost 5 bases, the J end lost 5 bases, and 8 bases lay between the germline ends. The CDR3, as DNA: TGTGCCAGCAGCCAAACTAGAGATACGCAGTATTTT. It is translated as CASSQTRDTQYF.

The chain links TRBV6-5 to TRBJ2-7, with TRBD1 as a possible D gene (6 bases). Trimming took 5 bases from V and 1 from J, leaving 6 bases between them. CDR1 MNHEY and CDR2 SVGAGI come from the germline V gene. This CDR3 has 12 residues. CDR3 bases: TGTGCCAGCAGTAGGGGGTCCTACGAGCAGTACTTC. It specifies CASSRGSYEQYF.

The chain has TRBV6-2 or TRBV6-3 and TRBJ2-7; TRBD1 is a possible D gene (6 bases). The V gene's germline CDR1 is MNHEY and CDR2 SVGEGT. The CDR3 length is 13 residues. V was shortened by 4 bases and J by 0 bases, with 7 bases between the two germline ends. CDR3 nucleotides: TGTGCCAGCAGTTGGGGGCACTCCTACGAGCAGTACTTC. Translating gives CASSWGHSYEQYF.

The CDR3 protein is CASSLPGGLRDTGELFF. CDR3 DNA: TGTGCCAGCAGCTTACCAGGGGGCCTACGGGACACCGGGGAGCTGTTTTTT. This chain connects TRBV5-4 to TRBJ2-2; TRBD1 aligns across 8 bases. The CDR3 loop spans 17 amino acids. The V and J ends lost 2 bases and 3 bases, in that order; junction bases with no gene match: 9. Germline CDR1 SGHNT, CDR2 YYREEE (reference sequence).

The rearrangement joins TRBV7-3 to TRBJ2-7, with 9 bases aligning to TRBD1. With V trimmed by 6 bases and J by 5 bases, 11 bases remained unmatched. This CDR3 is 15 amino acids long. Germline lookup yields CDR1 SGHTA and CDR2 FQGTGA. The CDR3 region has the DNA TGTGCCAGCAGTCTCACGACAGGGGGACTAAACGAGCAGTACTTC. Translated: CASSLTTGGLNEQYF.

The chain recombines TRBV2 with TRBJ1-1, with 9 bases identical to TRBD1. With V trimmed by 6 bases and J by 6 bases, 5 bases remained unmatched. Germline CDR1 and CDR2: SNHLY and FYNNEI. The CDR3 has 13 amino acids. The CDR3 spells CASRGQGLAEAFF. In DNA, the CDR3 is TGTGCCAGCAGGGGACAGGGCTTAGCTGAAGCTTTCTTT.

V is TRBV15 and J is TRBJ2-5; perhaps TRBD2 as D (5 bases). The CDR3 extends over 13 amino acids. The V end lost 0 bases, the J end lost 5 bases, and 7 bases lay between the germline ends. Germline-derived CDR1 and CDR2 are LNHNV and YYDKDF (reference sequence). The CDR3 protein is CATSRDRGETQYF. In DNA, the CDR3 is TGTGCCACCAGCAGAGATAGAGGGGAGACCCAGTACTTC. The complete variable domain, with remaining parts taken from reference TRBV15 and TRBJ2-5, reads DAMVIQNPRYQVTQFGKPVTLSCSQTLNHNVMYWYQQKSSQAPKLLFHYYDKDFNNEADTPDNFQSRRPNTSFCFLDIRSPGLGDTAMYLCATSRDRGETQYFGPGTRLLVL.

The chain uses TRBV3-1 (or the pseudogene TRBV3-2) and TRBJ1-1; 9 bases agree with TRBD1. Trimming cost V 3 bases and J 6 bases; bases outside gene matches: 11. The CDR3 runs 16 residues. The germline gives CDR1 LGHDT, CDR2 YNNKEL (reference sequence). The CDR3 is CASSHRPGTGYPEAFF. The CDR3 coding sequence is TGTGCCAGCAGCCATCGTCCCGGGACAGGGTACCCTGAAGCTTTCTTT.

This rearrangement joins TRBV2 to TRBJ1-2; no clear D. V was pared by 9 bases and J by 5 bases, with 7 bases between. This CDR3 contains 10 residues. The germline gives CDR1 SNHLY, CDR2 FYNNEI. CDR3 sequence: CASGVYGYTF. CDR3 DNA sequence: TGTGCCAGTGGAGTGTATGGCTACACCTTC.

The chain recombines TRBV7-6 with TRBJ1-1, with 7 positions matching TRBD1. CDR3 size: 17 residues. CDR1 is SGHVS, CDR2 FNYEAQ, per germline. Trimming cost V 5 bases and J 1 base; bases outside gene matches: 13. CDR3 protein: CASSLGPHRGPNTEAFF. The CDR3 region has the DNA TGTGCCAGCAGCCTAGGACCTCACAGGGGCCCGAACACTGAAGCTTTCTTT.

The genes are TRBV9 and TRBJ2-3, with 9 bases matching TRBD2. The V gene end was trimmed by 4 bases and the J gene end by 0 bases; junction bases not matched to a gene: 6. CDR1 and CDR2 from the germline V gene are SGDLS and YYNGEE. CDR3 length: 16 amino acids. The CDR3 spells CASSPGLAMSTDTQYF. CDR3 sequence (DNA): TGTGCCAGCAGCCCCGGACTAGCGATGAGCACAGATACGCAGTATTTT.